A single TCR beta chain is shown here with its context. This CDR3 is built from 11 residues. This record comes from a study of blood T cell repertoires in COVID-19. Study as a whole: Some COVID-19 samples were acute and others convalescent; all came from the United States, Italy and Spain. PBMCs, B-cell-depleted T cells, or T cells provided the cDNA or gDNA that made up the material.

Method: immunoSEQ multiplex PCR; TCRdb's copy keeps in-frame clones and lacks some. The data hold over 150,000 clones, with about 88% observed a single time. Sample: peripheral blood. This rearrangement joins TRBV12-2 to TRBJ2-3; the table's D call of TRBD2 was not tested on the DNA. TRBV12-2 is a recognized pseudogene. This sequence was found in a man between 45 and 60 years old who had recovered from COVID-19. The CDR3 coding sequence is TGTGCAAGTCGCCCCCCCTTTACGCAGTATTTT. It yields the protein CASRPPFTQYF.